This T cell receptor beta chain was identified during a study of cytomegalovirus exposure and HLA in healthy donors. Per germline, CDR1 SQVTM and CDR2 ANQGSEA. V shed 6 bases and J shed 0 bases, with 15 bases lying between them. The CDR3 loop spans 15 amino acids. With 60 Vbeta and 13 Jbeta primers, the PCR was carried out. TCRdb keeps only in-frame clones here, not all; method: immunoSEQ multiplex PCR. The data show about 190,000 clones, around 86% seen once. The sequence was collected from a man aged 25-40 years in good health and CMV-seronegative. Sequencing was carried out using PBMCs. This chain connects TRBV29-1 to TRBJ1-3; possible D gene TRBD1, 6 bases. CDR3 DNA: TGCAGCGTCTCAGGGGCACCGTTCTCTGGAAACACCATATATTTT. As protein: CSVSGAPFSGNTIYF. Supplemented by reference TRBV29-1 and TRBJ1-3, the full variable domain reads SAVISQKPSRDICQRGTSLTIQCQVDSQVTMMFWYRQQPGQSLTLIATANQGSEATYESGFVIDKFPISRPNLTFSTLTVSNMSPEDSSIYLCSVSGAPFSGNTIYFGEGSWLTVV.